This T cell receptor beta chain was recorded in a study of immune cell composition in non-small cell lung cancer (dated by TCRdb to about 2017). Regarding the study in general: To assign histologic subtype, which was mostly lung adenocarcinoma or squamous cell carcinoma, H&E was combined with p63, CK5, Napsin A and TTF-1 immunohistochemistry. TCR-beta sequencing (Adaptive Biotechnologies) was performed on a few dozen paired NSCLC tumour and non-adjacent lung specimens plus 26 tumour-only specimens. In supplementary cohort #1, which comprised more than 8 lung adenocarcinoma cases, paired tumour/lung TCR-beta sequencing was performed and TIL populations were generated so that tumour reactivity could be assessed. A handful of tumour specimens with TCR-beta data were rare histological subtypes and were excluded from the subtype comparisons. General conclusions and limits of the study: No significant correlation was found between tumour TCR-beta clonality and smoking pack-years. Tumour-associated clones >0.5% were found in nearly half of NSCLC cases, namely in more than 25% of adenocarcinomas versus roughly 80% of squamous carcinomas. The reactivity cohort included only 10 or so cases, and whether tumour-reactive clones share sequences with the dominant in vivo tumour-associated clones was not shown. Across 10 or so adenocarcinoma cases, the maximal tumour-associated clone frequency showed a strong correlation with TIL tumour reactivity, but overall clonality showed no such correlation.

A two-step multiplex PCR amplified TCR-beta CDR3 regions from genomic DNA, and the second step of the PCR added Illumina-compatible adaptors. TCR-beta immunosequencing was performed on an Illumina platform as a commercial immunoSEQ service. As for the original processing: Repertoires were described by productive clonality and by Top 10 Clones, which is the percentage of T-cell templates coming from the ten most frequent sequences. Values of productive clonality ranged from 0 to 1, with a monoclonal population indicated by a value of 1. Sequences comprising at least 0.1% of tumour T-cell templates but absent from matched non-adjacent lung were defined as tumour-associated clones and were identified via log10 scatter plots. Student's t-tests were used for two-group comparisons, ANOVA for comparisons across stages, and linear regression for relationships, with analyses done in GraphPad Prism7 and R. TCRdb holds this immuneACCESS table with in-frame rearrangements only. Some clones are missing; in checked studies, unresolved V genes explain under half, and the rest has no known cause. V, J and clone size are those of that table, while D and trimming were read from the DNA. Across this sample there are about 4,500 clones, with more than 70% seen only once. 8.8% of the sample is held by the ten biggest clonotypes.

This clone qualifies as large (0.1 to 1%). Its antigen is unknown. No per-base quality is available; no much larger clone lies one base away. CDR1 SEHNR and CDR2 FQNEAQ were looked up in the germline V gene (reference sequence). V lost 5 bases and J lost 7 bases; the stretch between them is 15 bases long. The CDR3 sequence holds 14 residues, the cysteine and phenylalanine included. The entry retains the CDR3 DNA only, 42 bases that are in frame from base 1. Normal lung samples came from the same patient and were non-adjacent lung tissue collected as far from the tumour as possible, with a minimum distance of 3 cm. From frozen aliquots of unsorted single-cell suspensions, genomic DNA was isolated using the QIAamp DNA kit. Tissues were received within 2 hours of resection and were immediately processed into single-cell suspensions. Tissue was broken up mechanically, digested enzymatically with DNase I, collagenase I and hyaluronidase for 30 to 35 minutes at 37 degrees C, and then filtered and RBC-lysed.

The sequenced sample was non-adjacent lung tissue. The receptor was derived from a human donor with non-small cell lung cancer. The chain links TRBV7-9 with TRBJ1-3, with the D gene not clear enough to name. Here is the DNA: TGTGCCAGCAGCCCCCTAACCGGTCGGAACACCATATATTTT. Translated, this gives CASSPLTGRNTIYF.